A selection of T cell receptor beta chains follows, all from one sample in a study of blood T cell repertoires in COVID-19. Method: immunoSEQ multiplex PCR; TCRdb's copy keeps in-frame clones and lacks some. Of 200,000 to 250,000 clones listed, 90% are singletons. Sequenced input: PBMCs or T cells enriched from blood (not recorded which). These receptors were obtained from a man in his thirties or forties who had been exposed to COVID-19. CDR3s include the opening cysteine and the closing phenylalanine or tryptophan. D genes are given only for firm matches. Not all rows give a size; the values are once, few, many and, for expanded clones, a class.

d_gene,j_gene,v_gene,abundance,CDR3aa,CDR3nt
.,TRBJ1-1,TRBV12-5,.,CASGLVGSDTEAFF,TGTGCTAGTGGTTTGGTCGGTTCGGACACTGAAGCTTTCTTT
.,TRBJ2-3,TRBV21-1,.,CASSKTSGGGEDTQYF,TGTGCCAGCAGCAAAACTAGCGGGGGAGGGGAGGATACGCAGTATTTT
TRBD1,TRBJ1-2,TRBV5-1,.,CASKEGNRGSGYTF,TGCGCCAGCAAAGAAGGGAACAGGGGAAGTGGCTACACCTTC
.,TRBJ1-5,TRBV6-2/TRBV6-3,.,CASSPEGGQPQHF,TGTGCCAGCAGCCCGGAGGGAGGTCAGCCCCAGCATTTT
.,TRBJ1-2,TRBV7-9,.,CASYPPVGAYGYTF,TGTGCCAGCTATCCCCCGGTCGGAGCCTATGGCTACACCTTC
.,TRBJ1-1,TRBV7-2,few,CASSGIPRGVMNTEAFF,TGTGCCAGCAGCGGGATCCCACGGGGAGTCATGAACACTGAAGCTTTCTTT
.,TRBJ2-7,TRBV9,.,CASSVAGGGGYEQYF,TGTGCCAGCAGCGTAGCTGGGGGGGGCGGATACGAGCAGTACTTC
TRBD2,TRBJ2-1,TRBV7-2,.,CASSLVTLAGAYNEQFF,TGTGCCAGCAGCTTAGTTACCCTAGCGGGGGCCTACAATGAGCAGTTCTTC
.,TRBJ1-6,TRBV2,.,CASSSGGLKNSPLHF,TGTGCCAGCAGCTCAGGAGGTTTAAAAAATTCACCCCTCCACTTT
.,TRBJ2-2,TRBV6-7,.,CASSYSVGRRTGELFF,TGTGCCAGCAGTTACTCGGTGGGGCGAAGGACCGGGGAGCTGTTTTTT
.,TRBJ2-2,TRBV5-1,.,CASSLNTGSVTGELFF,TGCGCCAGCAGCTTGAATACAGGGTCGGTTACCGGGGAGCTGTTTTTT
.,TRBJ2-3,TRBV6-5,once,CASSSFGRTDTQYF,TGTGCCAGCAGTTCTTTTGGGAGGACAGATACGCAGTATTTT
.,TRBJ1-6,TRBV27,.,CASRLSGLDSPLHF,TGTGCCTCTCGATTATCAGGGTTGGATTCACCCCTCCACTTT
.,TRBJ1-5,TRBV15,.,CATSRDFASGTPQHF,TGTGCCACCAGCAGAGATTTCGCGAGCGGGACGCCCCAGCATTTT
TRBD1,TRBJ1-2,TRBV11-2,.,CASSSTGAYSYGYTF,TGTGCCAGCAGCTCCACAGGGGCTTATTCCTATGGCTACACCTTC
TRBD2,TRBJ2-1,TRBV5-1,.,CASRSTSGGYNEQFF,TGCGCCAGCAGATCGACTAGCGGAGGCTACAATGAGCAGTTCTTC
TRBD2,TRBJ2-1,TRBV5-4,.,CASRVAGGRANEQFF,TGTGCCAGCAGAGTAGCGGGGGGGCGGGCGAATGAGCAGTTCTTC
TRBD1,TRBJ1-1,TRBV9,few,CASTKDRGDEEAFF,TGTGCCAGCACCAAGGACAGGGGGGATGAAGAAGCTTTCTTT
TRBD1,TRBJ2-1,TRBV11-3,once,CASSSTGTGLVEQFF,TGTGCCAGCAGCTCAACCGGGACAGGTCTCGTCGAGCAGTTCTTC
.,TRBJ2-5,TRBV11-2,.,CASSLVDRQETQYF,TGTGCCAGCAGCTTAGTTGACAGACAAGAGACCCAGTACTTC
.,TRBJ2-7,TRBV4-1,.,CASSHGVYSSYEQYF,TGCGCCAGCAGCCACGGGGTTTACTCCTCCTACGAGCAGTACTTC
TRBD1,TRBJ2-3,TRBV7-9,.,CASSRASGTGEGDTQYF,TGTGCCAGCAGCCGCGCGTCCGGGACAGGGGAGGGAGATACGCAGTATTTT
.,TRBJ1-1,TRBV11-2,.,CASSQQPYTEAFF,TGTGCCAGCAGCCAACAACCTTACACTGAAGCTTTCTTT
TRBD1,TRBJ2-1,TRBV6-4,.,CASRGTGACKQFF,TGTGCCAGCAGGGGGACAGGGGCCTGCAAGCAGTTCTTC
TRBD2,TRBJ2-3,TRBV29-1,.,CSVATSGGDTQYF,TGCAGCGTTGCCACTAGCGGGGGGGATACGCAGTATTTT
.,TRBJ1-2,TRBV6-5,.,CASPGGGTNYGYTF,TGTGCCAGCCCCGGGGGAGGGACAAACTATGGCTACACCTTC